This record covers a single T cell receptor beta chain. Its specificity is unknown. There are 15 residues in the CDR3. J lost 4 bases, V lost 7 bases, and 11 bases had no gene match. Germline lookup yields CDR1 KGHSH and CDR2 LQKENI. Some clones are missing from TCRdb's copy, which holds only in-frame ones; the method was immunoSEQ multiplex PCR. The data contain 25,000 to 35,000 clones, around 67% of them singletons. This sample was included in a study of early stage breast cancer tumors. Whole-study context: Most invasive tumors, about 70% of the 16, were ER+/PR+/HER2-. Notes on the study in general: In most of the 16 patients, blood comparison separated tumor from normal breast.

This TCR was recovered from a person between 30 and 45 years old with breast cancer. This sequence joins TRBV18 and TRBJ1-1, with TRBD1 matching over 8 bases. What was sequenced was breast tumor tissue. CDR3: CASYGQQGGITEAFF. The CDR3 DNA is TGTGCCAGCTACGGACAACAGGGGGGAATCACTGAAGCTTTCTTT.